This entry features one T cell receptor (beta chain) sequence. This entry belongs to a study of blood T cell repertoires in COVID-19. Study-wide context: T cells, B-cell-depleted T cells, or PBMCs supplied cDNA or gDNA.

Categorization into cohorts depended on clinical history that participants reported. Method: immunoSEQ multiplex PCR; TCRdb's copy keeps in-frame clones and lacks some. Among fewer than 250,000 clones listed, around 87% were seen once. Sample: PBMCs or T cells enriched from blood (not recorded which). The TCR originated in a man aged 25-45 years who had been exposed to COVID-19.

CDR3 DNA sequence: TGTGCCAGCAGCCCTACAGGGGAATCTTACAATGAGCAGTTCTTC. Its translation: CASSPTGESYNEQFF. The chain links TRBV7-3 to TRBJ2-1; TRBD1 matches 7 bases. From germline, CDR1 is SGHTA and CDR2 FQGTGA. The CDR3 is 15 amino acids. J gave up 4 bases and V 5 bases, and 8 bases lay outside the gene matches.